The source of this T cell receptor (beta chain) is a study of CD8+CD57+ T cells in acquired aplastic anemia. Individuals selected for sequencing had exhibited CD8+CD57+ cell expansion on flow cytometry. Profiles of TCR beta VDJ and CDR3 were generated from a genomic DNA template. One entry per CDR3 protein, called by TCRdb with MiXCR from the reads. The table shows about half a million distinct CDR3 sequences, with around 32% occurring only once. The germline V gene has CDR1 SNHLY and CDR2 FYNNEI. Losses at the gene ends were 3 bases for V and 8 bases for J; bases not matched to a gene: 4. This CDR3 has 13 amino acids.

This TCR derives from a human donor with aplastic anemia. The specimen was sorted CD4+, CD8+, or CD8+CD57+ T cells (not recorded which) from PBMCs. The chain has TRBV2 and TRBJ1-2; 9 nucleotides match TRBD1. The CDR3 nucleotides are TGTGCCAGCAGTGAGGGACAGGGTAACGGCTACACCTTC. Its translation is CASSEGQGNGYTF.